These 20 T cell receptor beta chains were sequenced from one sample in a study of T cells in Graves' hyperthyroidism and ophthalmopathy. Researchers took RNA transcripts and amplified the TCR beta CDR3 regions from them. The study used the HTBI primer set for a first-round RT-PCR of the TCR CDR3. TCRdb itself ran the multiplex PCR reads through MiXCR, one entry per CDR3 protein. Altogether about 360,000 distinct CDR3 sequences are present, approximately 13% being singletons, with the ten largest covering over 8.5%. The sequencing input was blood. The receptors derive from a woman aged 18-29 years with Graves' hyperthyroidism.

This rearrangement joins TRBV10-2 to TRBJ2-2; weak D call: TRBD1 (6 bases). Per germline, CDR1 WSHSY and CDR2 SAAADI. V was trimmed by 2 bases and J by 3 bases, leaving 10 bases between them. The CDR3 loop spans 15 amino acids. CDR3 DNA sequence: TGCGCCAGCAGTGAGATGAACAGGGACACCGGGGAGCTGTTTTTT. Protein sequence: CASSEMNRDTGELFF.

The genes are TRBV7-2 and TRBJ2-3, with 7 bases fitting TRBD2. V shed 4 bases, J shed 5 bases, and the junction held 6 bases outside the gene matches. Germline CDR1 and CDR2: SGHTA and FQGNSA. This CDR3 spans 14 amino acids. Here the CDR3 reads CASSWGGGIDTQYF. The CDR3 DNA sequence: TGTGCCAGCAGCTGGGGGGGGGGGATAGATACGCAGTATTTT.

This clonotype was observed at least ten times. The V and J genes are TRBV2 and TRBJ1-1, with D possibly matching TRBD1 (6 bases). This CDR3 region has 12 residues. Trimming pared 6 bases from V and 7 bases from J, leaving 12 bases between. Germline lookup yields CDR1 SNHLY and CDR2 FYNNEI. The CDR3 DNA follows: TGTGCCAGCAGGGCAAGGACAGTTGAAGCTTTCTTT. This codes for CASRARTVEAFF.

The V call is TRBV4-1, the J call TRBJ2-1, with TRBD2 matching 8 bases. The CDR3 covers 16 residues. Germline CDR1 and CDR2: MGHRA and YSYEKL. Trimming at V came to 0 bases and at J to 12 bases, leaving 13 bases not matched to a gene. CDR3 sequence reads: CASSQEDGLAKGVQFF. The CDR3 DNA sequence: TGCGCCAGCAGCCAAGAGGACGGACTAGCTAAGGGGGTGCAGTTCTTC.

The chain uses TRBV5-1 and TRBJ2-7; 16 positions agree with TRBD2. The ends lost 5 bases at V and 2 bases at J; junction bases unmatched: 7. This CDR3 region has 17 residues. Germline V gene lookup returns CDR1 SGHRS and CDR2 YFSETQ. The CDR3 spells CASSSPGLAGGTYEQYF. The CDR3 DNA reads TGCGCCAGCAGTTCACCGGGACTAGCGGGAGGGACCTACGAGCAGTACTTC. Full variable domain (remainder filled in from reference TRBV5-1 and TRBJ2-7): KAGVTQTPRYLIKTRGQQVTLSCSPISGHRSVSWYQQTPGQGLQFLFEYFSETQRNKGNFPGRFSGRQFSNSRSEMNVSTLELGDSALYLCASSSPGLAGGTYEQYFGPGTRLTVT.

In its sample, this clonotype was seen many times. The chain is built from TRBV11-2 and TRBJ2-3; D might be TRBD2 (6 bases). Looked up from germline, CDR1 is SGHAT and CDR2 is FQNNGV. Between the trimmed V and J ends, which lost 1 base and 1 base, there was a span of 9 bases. The CDR3 is 15 residues long. The CDR3 spells CASSLVLAGTDTQYF. The CDR3, as DNA: TGTGCCAGCAGCTTAGTACTAGCAGGCACAGATACGCAGTATTTT.

Comment on this clonotype: The junction shows a germline mismatch at one end, possibly a read error. The J gene is TRBJ1-5, the V gene TRBV7-9; D is perhaps TRBD1 (5 bases). CDR3 length: 18 amino acids. The germline V gene encodes CDR1 SEHNR and CDR2 FQNEAQ (reference sequence). The CDR3 protein is CAGSPEGIGAIGNQPQHF. Written as DNA, the CDR3 is TGTGCCGGCAGCCCCGAGGGAATAGGGGCGATTGGCAATCAGCCCCAGCATTTT.

There are many counts of this clonotype. The V call is TRBV20-1, the J call TRBJ2-2; 10 bases are shared with TRBD1. The CDR3 has 15 amino acids. Unmatched junction bases numbered 8, after V lost 3 bases and J lost 7 bases. The germline V gene has CDR1 DFQATT and CDR2 SNEGSKA (reference sequence). The CDR3 region is CSARDGGQGNGELFF. As DNA, the CDR3 is TGCAGTGCTAGGGATGGGGGACAGGGGAACGGGGAGCTGTTTTTT.

This clonotype has ten or more counts. The chain recombines TRBV28 with TRBJ1-2; 8 bases map to TRBD1. Germline V gene data show CDR1 as MDHEN and CDR2 as SYDVKM. Unmatched junction bases numbered 5, after V lost 4 bases and J lost 4 bases. The CDR3 spans 14 residues. CDR3 residues: CASSWTGTLYGYTF. CDR3 in DNA: TGTGCCAGCAGTTGGACAGGGACTCTCTATGGCTACACCTTC.

A remark on this clonotype: This may come from a read error, since a much larger clone is one base off. The missing conserved phenylalanine or tryptophan at the end of this CDR3 makes a read error likely. This chain uses TRBV29-1 with TRBJ1-2, with D possibly being TRBD1 (5 bases). The CDR3 has 13 residues. The ends were cut back, 3 bases at V and 2 bases at J, with 10 bases in the middle. Germline V lookup: CDR1 SQVTM, CDR2 ANQGSEA. CDR3 residues: CSVEGVRNYGYTV. In DNA form, the CDR3 reads TGCAGCGTTGAGGGGGTCAGGAACTATGGCTACACCGTC.

This clonotype occurred many times. The chain has TRBV6-1 and TRBJ2-1; 10 bases are a match to TRBD2. Germline lookup yields CDR1 MNHNS and CDR2 SASEGT. The CDR3 is 14 residues long. V dropped 7 bases and J dropped 7; count of bases not matched to a gene: 7. The CDR3 here is CASIRLAGANEQFF. Here the CDR3 DNA reads TGTGCCAGCATACGCCTAGCGGGGGCTAATGAGCAGTTCTTC.

This clonotype occurred many times. The V call is TRBV29-1, the J call TRBJ2-5, with D possibly TRBD1 on 6 matching bases. CDR3 length: 13 amino acids. Per the germline V gene, CDR1 is SQVTM and CDR2 is ANQGSEA. V was pared by 4 bases and J by 1 base, with 10 bases between. CDR3: CSVGRDIQETQYF. For the CDR3, the DNA is TGCAGCGTTGGCAGGGACATCCAAGAGACCCAGTACTTC.

This clonotype was recorded at least ten times. The V gene is TRBV5-1, the J gene TRBJ1-2; TRBD1 matches 11 bases. Looked up from germline, CDR1 is SGHRS and CDR2 is YFSETQ. V shed 4 bases, J shed 7 bases, and the junction held 9 bases outside the gene matches. The CDR3 has 15 amino acids. The CDR3 spells CASSDEDRGRGGYTF. The CDR3 DNA sequence: TGCGCCAGCAGCGACGAGGACAGGGGGCGAGGTGGCTACACCTTC.

This clonotype was counted ten times or more. The rearrangement joins TRBV7-2 to TRBJ1-6, with a weak D call TRBD1 (5 bases). The CDR3 is 17 amino acids. V was pared by 3 bases and J by 0 bases, with 12 bases between. Germline lookup yields CDR1 SGHTA and CDR2 FQGNSA. The CDR3 region is CASSFPRQFSYNSPLHF. CDR3 bases: TGTGCCAGCAGCTTCCCCCGACAGTTCTCCTATAATTCACCCCTCCACTTT.

Comments on this clonotype: One base away lies a much larger clone, so this may be a sequencing read error. The genes are TRBV6-1 and TRBJ2-1, with TRBD2 matching 7 bases. CDR1 is MNHNS and CDR2 is SASEGT in the germline V gene. This CDR3 spans 19 amino acids. CDR3 sequence (DNA): TGTGCCAGCAAGTGGGACGCTGGGGGGGAGGGCCAGTCCTACAATGAGCAGCTCTTC. Encoded protein: CASKWDAGGEGQSYNEQLF.

Many counts were recorded for this clonotype. This sequence joins TRBV6-2 or TRBV6-3 and TRBJ2-7, with TRBD2 matching 8 bases. Germline trimming cut 7 bases from V and 1 base from J; bases unmatched to any gene: 9. The CDR3 sequence is 15 residues long. Germline CDR1 reads MNHEY; CDR2 reads SVGEGT. The CDR3 nucleotides read TGTGCCAGCACCCCCGCCCAGCGGGAGTCCTACGAGCAGTACTTC. As protein: CASTPAQRESYEQYF.

This clonotype was counted ten times or more. The chain is built from TRBV12-3 or TRBV12-4 and TRBJ1-2; 9 nucleotides line up with TRBD1. The CDR3 runs 16 residues. Trimming cost V 1 base and J 4 bases; bases outside gene matches: 7. CDR3 sequence reads: CASSLEQGARSYGYTF. Here the CDR3 DNA reads TGTGCCAGCAGTTTAGAACAGGGGGCGCGGAGCTATGGCTACACCTTC.

The sample holds many counts of this clonotype. This rearrangement joins TRBV28 to TRBJ2-1; the match to TRBD2 covers 12 bases. Unmatched junction bases numbered 4, after V lost 1 base and J lost 9 bases. This CDR3 region has 15 residues. Germline-derived CDR1 and CDR2 are MDHEN and SYDVKM. The CDR3 region is CASSLLLAGGVEQFF. The CDR3 DNA reads TGTGCCAGCAGTTTATTACTAGCGGGAGGAGTTGAGCAGTTCTTC.

The rearrangement links TRBV6-1 to TRBJ2-7, with D possibly being TRBD1 (5 bases). Trimming removed 5 bases from V and 8 bases from J, with 10 bases in between. The V gene's germline CDR1 is MNHNS and CDR2 SASEGT. The CDR3 loop spans 11 amino acids. The CDR3 spells CASSIDSQQYF. The CDR3 DNA sequence: TGTGCCAGCAGTATAGACAGCCAGCAGTACTTC.

There are many counts of this clonotype. The genes are TRBV5-1 and TRBJ1-1, with 7 bases aligning to TRBD1. This CDR3 contains 15 residues. With V trimmed by 3 bases and J by 6 bases, 11 bases remained unmatched. Looked up from germline, CDR1 is SGHRS and CDR2 is YFSETQ. CDR3 residues: CASSSLGQEMAEAFF. The CDR3 nucleotides read TGCGCCAGCAGCTCACTCGGACAGGAGATGGCTGAAGCTTTCTTT.